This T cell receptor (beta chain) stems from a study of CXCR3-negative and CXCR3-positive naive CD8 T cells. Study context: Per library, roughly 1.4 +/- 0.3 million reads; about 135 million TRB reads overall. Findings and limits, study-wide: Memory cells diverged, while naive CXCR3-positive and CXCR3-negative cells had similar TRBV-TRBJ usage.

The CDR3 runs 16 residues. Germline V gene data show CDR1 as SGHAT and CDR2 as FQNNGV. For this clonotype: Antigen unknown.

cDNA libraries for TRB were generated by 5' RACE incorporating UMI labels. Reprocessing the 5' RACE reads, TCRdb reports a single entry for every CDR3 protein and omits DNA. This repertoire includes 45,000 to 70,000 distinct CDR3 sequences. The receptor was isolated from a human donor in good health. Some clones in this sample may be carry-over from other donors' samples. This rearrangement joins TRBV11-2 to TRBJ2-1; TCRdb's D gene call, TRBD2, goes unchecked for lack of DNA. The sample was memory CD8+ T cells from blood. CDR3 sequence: CASSPRGLANSNEQFF.